These T cell receptor beta chains were read from a single sample in a study of blood T cells in healthy people across ages. TCRdb analysed the 5' RACE reads with MiXCR anew, one entry per CDR3 protein. The sample includes 550,000 to 700,000 distinct CDR3 sequences, 27% seen only once; the top ten take around a sixth. Sequenced: blood. These receptor sequences come from a woman aged 70-85 years in good health. The CDR3 runs from the conserved cysteine through the conserved F or W. A D gene is named only where the DNA matches it firmly. Clone size is shown for a subset of rows, as once, few, many or a class of expanded clone.

len: 14
d_gene: NA
v_gene: TRBV6-5
j_gene: TRBJ1-1
abundance: NA
CDR3nt: TGTGCCAGCAGGCGAACAGGGTCCTTAACTGAAGCTTTCTTT
CDR3aa: CASRRTGSLTEAFF

len: 12
d_gene: TRBD1
v_gene: TRBV7-2
j_gene: TRBJ1-4
abundance: NA
CDR3nt: TGTGCCAGCAGCCAACAGGGGCGAAAACTGTTTTTT
CDR3aa: CASSQQGRKLFF

len: 15
d_gene: TRBD1
v_gene: TRBV7-9
j_gene: TRBJ1-5
abundance: NA
CDR3nt: TGTGCCAGCAGTTCGGCCGGGACAGGTTATCAGCCCCAGCATTTT
CDR3aa: CASSSAGTGYQPQHF

len: 13
d_gene: NA
v_gene: TRBV10-3
j_gene: TRBJ2-3
abundance: many
CDR3nt: TGTGCCATCAGTGAGGCACGCTTCGATACGCAGTATTTT
CDR3aa: CAISEARFDTQYF

len: 14
d_gene: NA
v_gene: TRBV7-7
j_gene: TRBJ1-1
abundance: NA
CDR3nt: TGTGCCAGCAGCTCCCTGGGTGGGGGGACTGAAGCTTTCTTT
CDR3aa: CASSSLGGGTEAFF

len: 15
d_gene: NA
v_gene: TRBV7-2
j_gene: TRBJ2-3
abundance: NA
CDR3nt: TGTGCCAGCAGCTTAGCTTTTCAGAGCACAGATACGCAGTATTTT
CDR3aa: CASSLAFQSTDTQYF

len: 15
d_gene: TRBD1
v_gene: TRBV7-9
j_gene: TRBJ1-4
abundance: NA
CDR3nt: TGTGCCAGCAGCTTAGCGACAGGGATTAATGAAAAACTGTTTTTT
CDR3aa: CASSLATGINEKLFF

len: 12
d_gene: NA
v_gene: TRBV10-3
j_gene: TRBJ2-5
abundance: few
CDR3nt: TGTGCCATCAGTGATAATGGGGAGACCCAGTACTTC
CDR3aa: CAISDNGETQYF

len: 13
d_gene: NA
v_gene: TRBV4-2
j_gene: TRBJ1-2
abundance: few
CDR3nt: TGTGCCAGCAGCCAAGGAACACCCCATGGCTACACCTTC
CDR3aa: CASSQGTPHGYTF

len: 15
d_gene: TRBD2
v_gene: TRBV7-2
j_gene: TRBJ2-3
abundance: few
CDR3nt: TGTGCCAGCACCTGGGGGGGGGTTAAGGCAGATACGCAGTATTTT
CDR3aa: CASTWGGVKADTQYF

len: 17
d_gene: NA
v_gene: TRBV18
j_gene: TRBJ1-2
abundance: NA
CDR3nt: TGTGCCAGCTCACCATACGGAGGAGGCCAGGGTGACTATGGCTACACCTTC
CDR3aa: CASSPYGGGQGDYGYTF

len: 17
d_gene: TRBD1
v_gene: TRBV12-3/TRBV12-4
j_gene: TRBJ1-4
abundance: few
CDR3nt: TGTGCCAGCAGAGAGACAGGGGGCGAATCTCCTAGTGAAAAACTGTTTTTT
CDR3aa: CASRETGGESPSEKLFF

len: 15
d_gene: NA
v_gene: TRBV9
j_gene: TRBJ1-4
abundance: NA
CDR3nt: TGTGCCAGCAGCCCTGGGCTTCTGACGTCTGAAAAACTGTTTTTT
CDR3aa: CASSPGLLTSEKLFF

len: 15
d_gene: NA
v_gene: TRBV20-1
j_gene: TRBJ2-1
abundance: NA
CDR3nt: TGCAGTGCTGGCAAGGAGGGGACAGTCTACAATGAGCAGTTCTTC
CDR3aa: CSAGKEGTVYNEQFF

len: 14
d_gene: NA
v_gene: TRBV20-1
j_gene: TRBJ2-5
abundance: NA
CDR3nt: TGCAGTGCTGCTTTACGGGGGACCAGAGAGACCCAGTACTTC
CDR3aa: CSAALRGTRETQYF

len: 16
d_gene: TRBD2
v_gene: TRBV3-1
j_gene: TRBJ2-5
abundance: NA
CDR3nt: TGTGCCGGCAGCCGCCGACTAGCGGGGGGTCAAGAGACCCAGTACTTC
CDR3aa: CAGSRRLAGGQETQYF

len: 13
d_gene: NA
v_gene: TRBV2
j_gene: TRBJ1-1
abundance: many
CDR3nt: TGTGCCAGCAGCAAGGGTGGGAACACTGAAGCTTTCTTT
CDR3aa: CASSKGGNTEAFF

len: 15
d_gene: TRBD1
v_gene: TRBV11-3
j_gene: TRBJ2-1
abundance: few
CDR3nt: TGTGCCAGCAGCTTAGGACAGGGTGGAGGATTTGAGCAGTTCTTC
CDR3aa: CASSLGQGGGFEQFF

len: 13
d_gene: NA
v_gene: TRBV6-2/TRBV6-3
j_gene: TRBJ2-7
abundance: many
CDR3nt: TGTGCCAGCAGTGCGACTAGTCTTGGCGAGCAGTACTTC
CDR3aa: CASSATSLGEQYF

len: 15
d_gene: TRBD2
v_gene: TRBV2
j_gene: TRBJ2-1
abundance: NA
CDR3nt: TGTGCCAGCAGTGACGAGCGGGGGGACATCAATGAGCAGTTCTTC
CDR3aa: CASSDERGDINEQFF

len: 16
d_gene: NA
v_gene: TRBV5-1
j_gene: TRBJ2-5
abundance: NA
CDR3nt: TGCGCCAGCAGCTTAGGGGCAGGAGTTTTGCAAGAGACCCAGTACTTC
CDR3aa: CASSLGAGVLQETQYF

len: 16
d_gene: NA
v_gene: TRBV4-3
j_gene: TRBJ2-3
abundance: many
CDR3nt: TGCGCCAGCAGCCAAGGGGCAGGCACAAGCACAGATACGCAGTATTTT
CDR3aa: CASSQGAGTSTDTQYF

len: 13
d_gene: NA
v_gene: TRBV2
j_gene: TRBJ1-5
abundance: NA
CDR3nt: TGTGCCAGCAGCCCCGACGGTGGACAGCCCCAGCATTTT
CDR3aa: CASSPDGGQPQHF

len: 14
d_gene: NA
v_gene: TRBV7-8
j_gene: TRBJ1-4
abundance: NA
CDR3nt: TGTGCCAGCAGCGGGGGGGACTTTAATGAAAAACTGTTTTTT
CDR3aa: CASSGGDFNEKLFF

len: 12
d_gene: TRBD1
v_gene: TRBV29-1
j_gene: TRBJ2-5
abundance: few
CDR3nt: TGCAGCGTTGGCGACAGGGAACAGACCCAGTACTTC
CDR3aa: CSVGDREQTQYF

len: 12
d_gene: NA
v_gene: TRBV7-2
j_gene: TRBJ1-2
abundance: NA
CDR3nt: TGTGCCAGCAGCTCGAATAGATACGCTACGGCCTTC
CDR3aa: CASSSNRYATAF

len: 18
d_gene: TRBD2
v_gene: TRBV7-9
j_gene: TRBJ2-1
abundance: few
CDR3nt: TGTGCCAGCAGCTTACTAGCGGGGGGGCCGAGCTCCTACAATGAGCAGTTCTTC
CDR3aa: CASSLLAGGPSSYNEQFF

len: 16
d_gene: TRBD1
v_gene: TRBV20-1
j_gene: TRBJ2-3
abundance: NA
CDR3nt: TGCAGTGCTAGAGATATGAGGACAGGTAGCACAGATACGCAGTATTTT
CDR3aa: CSARDMRTGSTDTQYF

len: 16
d_gene: TRBD1
v_gene: TRBV7-9
j_gene: TRBJ1-2
abundance: few
CDR3nt: TGTGCCAGCAGCCTCTGGACGGGACAGGGGGCACTTGGCTACACCTTC
CDR3aa: CASSLWTGQGALGYTF

len: 13
d_gene: NA
v_gene: TRBV7-2
j_gene: TRBJ1-1
abundance: NA
CDR3nt: TGTGCCAGCAGCTTGGGCGCTGGGGGTGAAGCTTTCTTT
CDR3aa: CASSLGAGGEAFF

len: 12
d_gene: NA
v_gene: TRBV11-2
j_gene: TRBJ1-1
abundance: NA
CDR3nt: TGTGCCAGCAGCAACCAAGGGATCGAAGCTTTCTTT
CDR3aa: CASSNQGIEAFF

len: 12
d_gene: NA
v_gene: TRBV5-5
j_gene: TRBJ1-6
abundance: NA
CDR3nt: TGTGCCAGCAGCCCCGGAGAACCACCCCTCCACTTT
CDR3aa: CASSPGEPPLHF

len: 12
d_gene: NA
v_gene: TRBV24-1
j_gene: TRBJ1-2
abundance: NA
CDR3nt: TGTGCCACCAGTGATAGATTCAATGGCTACACCTTC
CDR3aa: CATSDRFNGYTF